The 6 T cell receptor beta chains below come from one sample, sequenced in a study of blood T cell repertoires in COVID-19. Profiled with immunoSEQ multiplex PCR; TCRdb holds only in-frame clones, not every one. This table has some 180,000 clones, around 80% appearing once. The sequenced material came from peripheral blood. The receptors derive from a human donor in a cohort sampled during active COVID-19.

The V gene is TRBV12-3 or TRBV12-4, the J gene TRBJ2-3; 7 bases match TRBD2. The CDR3 spans 13 residues. The V and J ends lost 5 bases and 15 bases, in that order; junction bases with no gene match: 14. This CDR3 is CASSVHRAGDAYF. The CDR3 nucleotides are TGTGCCAGCAGTGTCCATAGGGCGGGAGATGCTTATTTT.

The chain combines TRBV4-1 with TRBJ2-7; tentatively, D is TRBD2 (6 bases). CDR1 is MGHRA, CDR2 YSYEKL, per germline. This CDR3 has 15 residues. V lost 0 bases to trimming and J lost 3 bases, with 12 bases between them. The CDR3 sequence is CASSQEGGYYYEQYF. Here the CDR3 DNA reads TGCGCCAGCAGCCAAGAGGGAGGATACTACTACGAGCAGTACTTC.

This chain joins TRBV7-6 and TRBJ2-7; weak D call: TRBD1 (5 bases). V dropped 5 bases and J dropped 4 bases, with 9 bases sitting between them. The CDR3 loop spans 12 amino acids. Germline CDR1 and CDR2: SGHVS and FNYEAQ. This CDR3 is CASSPDRYEQYF. CDR3 nucleotides: TGTGCCAGCAGCCCCGACAGATACGAGCAGTACTTC.

The chain carries TRBV30 and TRBJ1-5; 7 bases map to TRBD1. J lost 1 base, V lost 3 bases, and 6 bases had no gene match. The CDR3 has 15 residues. Germline CDR1 reads GTSNPN; CDR2 reads SVGIG (reference sequence). The CDR3 region is CAWRAGTASNQPQHF. The DNA of the CDR3 is TGTGCCTGGAGGGCCGGGACAGCGAGCAATCAGCCCCAGCATTTT.

The chain links TRBV4-1 to TRBJ1-2; D might be TRBD1 (5 bases). This CDR3 has 14 amino acids. Germline assignment: CDR1 MGHRA and CDR2 YSYEKL. V was cut by 0 bases and J by 4 bases, with 9 bases left in between. The CDR3 protein is CASSQDWTPYGYTF. The CDR3 DNA is TGCGCCAGCAGCCAAGATTGGACACCCTATGGCTACACCTTC.

This clone appeared many times. This chain uses TRBV2 with TRBJ2-3, with TRBD1 as a possible D gene (6 bases). V was trimmed by 9 bases and J by 3 bases, leaving 16 bases between them. The CDR3 has 14 residues. Germline loops: CDR1 SNHLY, CDR2 FYNNEI. The CDR3 coding sequence is TGTGCCAGAGCTCAGGGGAGAAGAACAGATACGCAGTATTTT. It codes for CARAQGRRTDTQYF.